The 12 T cell receptor beta chains reported below all come from one sample, sequenced in a study of T-cell reconstitution after alpha-beta-depleted transplantation in children. A TCRbeta library incorporating unique molecular identifiers was prepared. TCRdb ran MiXCR on the PCR reads and lists one entry per CDR3 protein. The sample lists just under 550,000 distinct CDR3 sequences, around 19% occurring once. The sample here was PBMCs from the stem cell graft donor, taken from the stem cell graft. Receptors originate from a human donor who donated a stem cell graft to a child with acute lymphoblastic leukemia.

The rearrangement uses TRBV19 and TRBJ1-6, with 8 bases aligning to TRBD1. The CDR3 length is 17 residues. The V gene end was trimmed by 6 bases and the J gene end by 10 bases; junction bases not matched to a gene: 17. The germline V gene has CDR1 LNHDA and CDR2 SQIVND (reference sequence). The CDR3 coding sequence is TGTGCCAGTAGCACGTTCGGAACAGGGACAGGACCATCACCCCTCCACTTT. Translation gives CASSTFGTGTGPSPLHF.

This clonotype was counted between two and nine times. The chain links TRBV5-1 to TRBJ2-5; perhaps D is TRBD1 or TRBD2 (6 bases each). The CDR3 length is 17 residues. Trimming pared 2 bases from V and 1 base from J, leaving 18 bases between. Germline-derived CDR1 and CDR2 are SGHRS and YFSETQ. The CDR3 protein is CASSFGWLEGGQETQYF. The CDR3 bases are TGCGCCAGCAGCTTTGGGTGGCTAGAGGGGGGCCAAGAGACCCAGTACTTC. Combining the CDR3 with reference TRBV5-1 and TRBJ2-5 gives the whole variable domain KAGVTQTPRYLIKTRGQQVTLSCSPISGHRSVSWYQQTPGQGLQFLFEYFSETQRNKGNFPGRFSGRQFSNSRSEMNVSTLELGDSALYLCASSFGWLEGGQETQYFGPGTRLLVL.

A few counts support this clonotype. The rearrangement uses TRBV2 and TRBJ2-3, with D perhaps assigned TRBD1 or TRBD2 (5 bases each). Germline assignment: CDR1 SNHLY and CDR2 FYNNEI. The CDR3 runs 15 residues. V was cut by 1 base and J by 4 bases, with 12 bases left in between. CDR3 in DNA: TGTGCCAGCAGTGAAGGGACAACGAGGGCAGATACGCAGTATTTT. This gives the protein CASSEGTTRADTQYF.

The rearrangement links TRBV7-9 to TRBJ2-1; 10 bases map to TRBD2. V dropped 6 bases and J dropped 5; count of bases not matched to a gene: 4. CDR3 length: 14 residues. Germline loops: CDR1 SEHNR, CDR2 FQNEAQ (reference sequence). The CDR3, as DNA: TGTGCCAGCAGTAGCGGGAGGACGAACAATGAGCAGTTCTTC. Its protein is CASSSGRTNNEQFF.

This clonotype has just a few counts. The chain is built from TRBV7-9 and TRBJ2-7; 9 bases map to TRBD2. The J segment lost 5 bases and the V segment lost 8 bases, leaving 13 bases of the junction unmatched. CDR1 and CDR2 from the germline V gene are SEHNR and FQNEAQ (reference sequence). The CDR3 is made up of 15 amino acids. In nucleotides, the CDR3 is TGTGCCAGCGGGCCGGGGGGACTAGCCCCCGACGAGCAGTACTTC. Translated: CASGPGGLAPDEQYF.

The chain links TRBV5-1 to TRBJ2-5; D is unclear. The germline V gene encodes CDR1 SGHRS and CDR2 YFSETQ. The CDR3 contains 13 residues. V gave up 4 bases and J gave up 4 bases, with 11 bases separating them. The CDR3: CASSGPGIETQYF. CDR3 DNA sequence: TGCGCCAGCAGCGGGCCTGGGATAGAGACCCAGTACTTC. Combining the CDR3 with reference TRBV5-1 and TRBJ2-5 gives the whole variable domain KAGVTQTPRYLIKTRGQQVTLSCSPISGHRSVSWYQQTPGQGLQFLFEYFSETQRNKGNFPGRFSGRQFSNSRSEMNVSTLELGDSALYLCASSGPGIETQYFGPGTRLLVL.

The V and J genes are TRBV12-3 or TRBV12-4 and TRBJ2-1; possibly TRBD2 for D (6 bases). V was cut by 5 bases and J by 5 bases, with 10 bases left in between. The CDR3 contains 13 residues. CDR3 region: CASSNREHNEQFF. The CDR3 DNA sequence: TGTGCCAGCAGTAACCGGGAGCACAATGAGCAGTTCTTC.

Written as DNA, the CDR3 is TGTGCCAGCAGGCCTGCGTTGCGTGGCAGCACAGATACGCAGTATTTT. Amino acid sequence: CASRPALRGSTDTQYF. The chain recombines TRBV5-5 with TRBJ2-3; no firm D call. Trimming took off 5 bases at V and 0 bases at J, with 16 bases between the two ends. The CDR3 sequence is 16 residues long. Looked up from germline, CDR1 is SGHKS and CDR2 is YYEKEE (reference sequence).

This clonotype was counted a few times. J is TRBJ2-1 and V is TRBV6-4; possibly TRBD1 or TRBD2 for D (6 bases each). V lost 5 bases to trimming and J lost 7 bases, with 15 bases between them. The CDR3 is made up of 14 amino acids. The germline gives CDR1 MRHNA, CDR2 SNTAGT. The CDR3 DNA reads as TGTGCCAGCAGTAGGGGGGCAGAGATAAATGAGCAGTTCTTC. Translated, it gives CASSRGAEINEQFF.

This clonotype was found a few times. This chain connects TRBV5-1 to TRBJ2-1; TRBD2 matches 9 bases. This CDR3 is built from 16 residues. The junction had 8 bases not matched to a gene; V was cut back by 1 base and J by 6 bases. Germline CDR1 and CDR2: SGHRS and YFSETQ. The CDR3 is CASSLSGGRAFNEQFF. In DNA form, the CDR3 reads TGCGCCAGCAGCTTGTCTGGCGGGAGGGCCTTCAATGAGCAGTTCTTC.

J is TRBJ1-6 and V is TRBV27; D might be TRBD1 (6 bases). This CDR3 comprises 13 residues. The V gene's germline CDR1 is MNHEY and CDR2 SMNVEV (reference sequence). V lost 6 bases to trimming and J lost 7 bases, with 10 bases between them. The CDR3 is CASSQGRNSPLHF. CDR3 sequence (DNA): TGTGCCAGCAGCCAGGGGAGGAATTCACCCCTCCACTTT.

The rearrangement links TRBV7-2 to TRBJ2-1, with TRBD1 identical over 7 bases. Germline V gene lookup returns CDR1 SGHTA and CDR2 FQGNSA. The V and J ends lost 6 bases and 5 bases, in that order; junction bases with no gene match: 10. This CDR3 region has 15 residues. The CDR3 protein is CASSYFTGTDNEQFF. In DNA form, the CDR3 reads TGTGCCAGCAGTTATTTTACCGGGACAGACAATGAGCAGTTCTTC.